Below are 13 T cell receptor beta chains sequenced from a single sample in a study of identical twins. TCRdb recomputed calls from the 5' RACE reads with MiXCR, one row per CDR3 protein. The table has around 1.7 million distinct CDR3 sequences, about 31% seen once. Sample: cord blood. The receptors here all came from a newborn girl in good health.

CDR3 bases: TGTGCCAGCAGCACCCTAGCGGGATTAGGGGTCTATGAGCAGTTCTTC. Translating it yields CASSTLAGLGVYEQFF. This chain connects TRBV13 to TRBJ2-1; 9 nucleotides line up with TRBD2. CDR1 and CDR2 (germline): PRHDT, FYEKMQ (reference sequence). This CDR3 comprises 16 residues. V shed 5 bases, J shed 8 bases, and the junction held 13 bases outside the gene matches. The variable domain in full, with the rest retrieved from reference TRBV13 and TRBJ2-1, is AAGVIQSPRHLIKEKRETATLKCYPIPRHDTVYWYQQGPGQDPQFLISFYEKMQSDKGSIPDRFSAQQFSDYHSELNMSSLELGDSALYFCASSTLAGLGVYEQFFGPGTRLTVL.

This clonotype occurred many times. The CDR3 DNA follows: TGTGCCAGCAGCCAAGAGGGGAGTAAGAAAGGTATTCAGTACTTC. This codes for CASSQEGSKKGIQYF. The gene calls are TRBV3-1 and TRBJ2-4; perhaps TRBD2 as D (5 bases). V lost 0 bases to trimming and J lost 10 bases, with 16 bases between them. Per germline, CDR1 LGHDT and CDR2 YNNKEL (reference sequence). The CDR3 length is 15 residues.

This sequence joins TRBV30 and TRBJ1-1; D possibly corresponds to TRBD1 (5 bases). The CDR3 covers 12 residues. V was shortened by 0 bases and J by 6 bases, with 8 bases between the two germline ends. Germline values: CDR1 GTSNPN, CDR2 SVGIG (reference sequence). The CDR3, as DNA: TGTGCCTGGAGTGTATTGGGGGCTGAAGCTTTCTTT. Amino acids: CAWSVLGAEAFF.

This clonotype has only a few counts. The chain uses TRBV3-1 and TRBJ2-1, with D possibly matching TRBD1 (6 bases). V was cut by 1 base and J by 6 bases, with 19 bases left in between. The CDR3 has 17 amino acids. Germline-derived CDR1 and CDR2 are LGHDT and YNNKEL (reference sequence). In nucleotides, the CDR3 is TGTGCCAGCAGCCAAGTACAAACCGGGACAAGAGGCAATGAGCAGTTCTTC. Translated, it gives CASSQVQTGTRGNEQFF.

This clonotype was seen only a few times. The V call is TRBV5-1, the J call TRBJ2-1, with 14 bases identical to TRBD2. Germline-derived CDR1 and CDR2 are SGHRS and YFSETQ. CDR3 length equals 16 residues. The V segment lost 6 bases and the J segment 3 bases; nucleotides outside the gene matches: 5. CDR3 sequence (DNA): TGCGCCAGCAACCTGGGGACTAGCGGGGGCTACAATGAGCAGTTCTTC. Protein sequence: CASNLGTSGGYNEQFF.

This clonotype has just a few counts. J is TRBJ2-7 and V is TRBV25-1, with a tentative D call TRBD2 (5 bases). The CDR3 runs to 14 residues. V lost 4 bases and J lost 0, with 10 bases in between. From germline, CDR1 is MGHDK and CDR2 SYGVNS. Here the CDR3 DNA reads TGTGCCAGCAGTGTAGCGACCAGCTCCTACGAGCAGTACTTC. This gives the protein CASSVATSSYEQYF.

This clonotype was found a few times. The rearrangement joins TRBV21-1 to TRBJ1-2. TRBV21-1 represents a pseudogene. The CDR3 has 14 residues. This chain's CDR3 is CASSTGPGLSGYTF. CDR3 sequence (DNA): TGTGCCAGCAGCACTGGTCCGGGACTTTCTGGCTACACCTTC.

The chain has TRBV12-3 or TRBV12-4 and TRBJ2-1; possibly TRBD1 or TRBD2 for D (5 bases each). The J call is uncertain, as TRBJ2-7 better fits the DNA end. The CDR3 extends over 16 amino acids. CDR3 in DNA: TGTGCCAGCAGTTTATATAAGGTGGGGGTTTACAATGAGCAGTACTTC. Its protein product is CASSLYKVGVYNEQYF.

This clonotype was counted a few times. The V call is TRBV4-2, the J call TRBJ1-1; no firm D call. This CDR3 comprises 14 residues. The germline V and J ends were trimmed by 3 bases and 0 bases, with 8 bases remaining between them. The germline V gene has CDR1 LGHNA and CDR2 YNFKEQ. The CDR3 spells CASSHGPLNTEAFF. The CDR3 nucleotides are TGTGCCAGCAGCCATGGGCCTTTGAACACTGAAGCTTTCTTT.

A remark on this clonotype: A much larger clone lies one base from this, so it may be a read error. CDR3 nucleotides: TGTGCCACCAGTGTCGGACTAGCGGGAGGTGTCGATGAGCAGTCCTTC. The encoded protein is CATSVGLAGGVDEQSF. The V and J genes are TRBV24-1 and TRBJ2-1; 14 nucleotides align to TRBD2. In germline, CDR1 is KGHDR, CDR2 SFDVKD. The CDR3 loop spans 16 amino acids.

This clonotype was recorded once. The J gene is TRBJ1-5, the V gene TRBV7-8; 7 bases fit TRBD1. The germline V gene encodes CDR1 SGHVS and CDR2 FQNEAQ. Unmatched junction bases numbered 11, after V lost 0 bases and J lost 6 bases. This CDR3 contains 17 residues. Here the CDR3 DNA reads TGTGCCAGCAGCTTAGCCCCGAGGACAGGACTGGGTCAGCCCCAGCATTTT. Its translation is CASSLAPRTGLGQPQHF.

The J gene is TRBJ2-3, the V gene TRBV20-1; TRBD2 is a possible D gene (6 bases). This CDR3 is built from 14 residues. Germline V gene lookup returns CDR1 DFQATT and CDR2 SNEGSKA (reference sequence). V was pared by 3 bases and J by 3 bases, with 13 bases between. CDR3: CSARGRGETDTQYF. As DNA, the CDR3 is TGCAGTGCTAGGGGGCGCGGGGAAACAGATACGCAGTATTTT.

V is TRBV24-1 and J is TRBJ1-2; D uncertain. This CDR3 is built from 13 residues. The germline V gene has CDR1 KGHDR and CDR2 SFDVKD. V was trimmed by 7 bases and J by 6 bases, leaving 14 bases between them. The CDR3 loop reads CATRSEGGNGYTF. CDR3 coding DNA: TGTGCCACCAGGTCGGAGGGCGGCAATGGCTACACCTTC.